This T cell receptor beta chain was sequenced during a study of T-cell reconstitution after alpha-beta-depleted transplantation in children. The study, taken as a whole, reports: At one year after transplant, newly produced T cells mostly accounted for T-cell counts and diversity. By about two months after transplant, alpha-beta T cells reportedly arose from several hundred graft clones that had expanded.

The germline gives CDR1 SGHTA, CDR2 FQGNSA. V shed 7 bases and J 5 bases; nucleotides not matched to a gene: 8. This CDR3 is 14 amino acids long. This clonotype was counted ten times or more. No antigen is known for it. Molecular barcoding with unique molecular identifiers was used for the TCRbeta library. MiXCR, applied by TCRdb to the PCR reads, yields one record per CDR3 protein. This sample has approximately 490,000 distinct CDR3 sequences, with about 10% found just once. The TCR sequence derives from a child younger than 10 with inherited bone marrow failure, due to receive a stem cell transplant. The genes are TRBV7-2 and TRBJ2-1; 7 bases map to TRBD2. The sample here was PBMCs, taken before TCRalphabeta/CD19-depleted stem cell transplant. The CDR3 bases are TGTGCCAGCACGGGTCAGCGGGGACACAATGAGCAGTTCTTC. It specifies CASTGQRGHNEQFF.